These 20 T cell receptor beta chains came from one sample sequenced in a study of CD8+ T cells in alopecia areata. Treatment noted: oral pan-JAK inhibitor, 5-10 mg twice daily. RNA was isolated and reverse transcribed to cDNA, the sequencing template. Sequencing used immunoSEQ multiplex PCR; TCRdb keeps in-frame clones, though not all of them. This table has roughly 210,000 clones, approximately 45% appearing once. The sample in question was CD4+ T cells sorted from blood, obtained at roughly week 36, from a patient treated with tofacitinib. These receptors all stem from a human donor with alopecia areata.

This chain links TRBV20-1 with TRBJ2-7; D is unclear. The ends were cut back, 0 bases at V and 6 bases at J, with 6 bases in the middle. This CDR3 spans 11 amino acids. Germline assignment: CDR1 DFQATT and CDR2 SNEGSKA (reference sequence). CDR3 nucleotides: TGCAGTGCTAGAGATTTAGCCGAGCAGTACTTC. Its protein is CSARDLAEQYF.

This clone showed up many times. The chain uses TRBV2 and TRBJ1-2; weak D call: TRBD1 (5 bases). The length of the CDR3 is 13 residues. CDR1 is SNHLY, CDR2 FYNNEI, per germline. V shed 5 bases and J shed 2 bases, with 9 bases lying between them. The CDR3 is CASSTEGNYGYTF. The CDR3 bases are TGTGCCAGCAGTACGGAGGGGAACTATGGCTACACCTTC. Drawing the rest from reference TRBV2 and TRBJ1-2, the complete variable domain is EPEVTQTPSHQVTQMGQEVILRCVPISNHLYFYWYRQILGQKVEFLVSFYNNEISEKSEIFDDQFSVERPDGSNFTLKIRSTKLEDSAMYFCASSTEGNYGYTFGSGTRLTVV.

This rearrangement joins TRBV30 to TRBJ1-4; a weak D match, TRBD1 (6 bases). The CDR3 consists of 14 residues. The ends were cut back, 3 bases at V and 7 bases at J, with 15 bases in the middle. Germline V gives CDR1 GTSNPN, CDR2 SVGIG (reference sequence). CDR3 bases: TGTGCCTGGAGGAACACAGGGAATACTGAAAAACTGTTTTTT. Protein product: CAWRNTGNTEKLFF.

The chain is built from TRBV5-6 and TRBJ2-3; no firm D call. Trimming removed 0 bases from V and 1 base from J, with 6 bases in between. The CDR3 has 14 amino acids. Per germline, CDR1 SGHDT and CDR2 YYEEEE. CDR3 nucleotides: TGTGCCAGCAGCTTGGCGACCCGCACAGATACGCAGTATTTT. This gives the protein CASSLATRTDTQYF.

J is TRBJ2-1 and V is TRBV5-1; 13 nucleotides agree with TRBD2. The CDR3 sequence is 15 residues long. The J segment lost 9 bases and the V segment lost 5 bases, leaving 8 bases of the junction unmatched. Germline V lookup: CDR1 SGHRS, CDR2 YFSETQ. The CDR3, as DNA: TGCGCCAGCAGAGTACTAGCGGGAGGGCCTAGTGAGCAGTTCTTC. Its protein product is CASRVLAGGPSEQFF.

The genes are TRBV2 and TRBJ2-1; no clear D. V lost 4 bases and J lost 5, with 9 bases in between. Germline V gene lookup returns CDR1 SNHLY and CDR2 FYNNEI. The CDR3 extends over 13 amino acids. CDR3 in amino acids: CASSGVSHNEQFF. The CDR3 DNA is TGTGCCAGCAGTGGGGTTAGCCACAATGAGCAGTTCTTC.

V usage is TRBV11-2 and J usage is TRBJ2-5; 9 nucleotides agree with TRBD2. Germline V lookup: CDR1 SGHAT, CDR2 FQNNGV. This CDR3 comprises 15 residues. V dropped 5 bases and J dropped 4; count of bases not matched to a gene: 8. In nucleotides, the CDR3 is TGTGCCAGCAGCAGGCGGGAGGGAGGGAGAGAGACCCAGTACTTC. Translated: CASSRREGGRETQYF.

In DNA form, the CDR3 reads TGTGCCAGCAGCTTAGTGCCTAGCGGGAGGGGACGGGGTGAGCAGTTCTTC. Amino acid sequence: CASSLVPSGRGRGEQFF. This chain connects TRBV7-2 to TRBJ2-1, with TRBD2 matching over 12 bases. From germline, CDR1 is SGHTA and CDR2 FQGNSA. This CDR3 is 17 amino acids long. V was clipped by 1 base and J by 9 bases; unmatched bases: 10.

About this clone: Compared with germline, one end of the junction differs, possibly owing to a read error. J is TRBJ2-3 and V is TRBV7-2; 13 bases fit TRBD2. The CDR3 extends over 17 amino acids. From germline, CDR1 is SGHTA and CDR2 FQGNSA. CDR3 region: CASSHQLAGGSTDTQYF. CDR3 DNA sequence: TGCGCCAGCAGCCACCAACTAGCGGGAGGGAGCACAGATACGCAGTATTTT.

Remarks on this clone: A much larger clonotype is one base distant, so this may be a read error. This chain connects TRBV25-1 to TRBJ2-4; D perhaps matches TRBD2 (6 bases). Germline V gene lookup returns CDR1 MGHDK and CDR2 SYGVNS. The CDR3 spans 15 residues. Trimming stripped 1 base from V and 9 bases from J, with 16 bases between. CDR3 amino acids: CASSESGVDGSIQYF. The CDR3 DNA follows: TGTGCCAGCAGTGAATCGGGAGTGGATGGGAGCATTCAGTACTTC.

The chain employs TRBV6-1 and TRBJ2-3; D is ambiguous. Germline CDR1 and CDR2: MNHNS and SASEGT. The ends were cut back, 6 bases at V and 7 bases at J, with 8 bases in the middle. The CDR3 contains 11 residues. The CDR3 DNA is TGTGCCAGCAGCCCCAGTCATACGCAGTATTTT. Encoded protein: CASSPSHTQYF.

This clone was picked up a small number of times. The gene calls are TRBV28 and TRBJ2-7; D is uncertain. The V end lost 4 bases, the J end lost 2 bases, and 3 bases lay between the germline ends. CDR3 length: 11 residues. Germline CDR1 and CDR2: MDHEN and SYDVKM. The CDR3: CASSSAYEQYF. CDR3 DNA: TGTGCCAGCAGTTCCGCCTACGAGCAGTACTTC.

This clone was observed once. The chain recombines TRBV10-3 with TRBJ2-5; tentatively, D is TRBD2 (5 bases). V was shortened by 4 bases and J by 1 base, with 10 bases between the two germline ends. Germline loops: CDR1 ENHRY, CDR2 SYGVKD. The CDR3 has 14 residues. The CDR3 loop reads CAISGGATQETQYF. The CDR3 DNA is TGTGCCATCAGTGGGGGAGCGACCCAAGAGACCCAGTACTTC.

This clone was picked up a small number of times. This chain links TRBV10-3 with TRBJ1-4, with D perhaps TRBD1 (5 bases). The CDR3 has 13 residues. Germline CDR1 ENHRY, CDR2 SYGVKD. V was shortened by 0 bases and J by 8 bases, with 7 bases between the two germline ends. CDR3 sequence: CAISESRGEKLFF. DNA of the CDR3: TGTGCCATCAGTGAGTCGCGGGGGGAAAAACTGTTTTTT.

This clone occurred a few times. The chain combines TRBV4-3 with TRBJ2-5; 15 bases agree with TRBD2. Germline CDR1 LGHNA, CDR2 YSLEER. The CDR3 length is 19 residues. The V gene end was trimmed by 2 bases and the J gene end by 5 bases; junction bases not matched to a gene: 12. The CDR3 coding sequence is TGCGCCAGCAGCCAAAACGGACTAGCGGGAGGGCCTTTCGTGGAGACCCAGTACTTC. It encodes CASSQNGLAGGPFVETQYF.

In its sample, this clone was seen a few times. The DNA of the CDR3 is TGTGCCTGGAGTGTACGATTCAATGAGCAGTTCTTC. As protein: CAWSVRFNEQFF. V usage is TRBV30 and J usage is TRBJ2-1, with D unclear. V was pared by 0 bases and J by 6 bases, with 6 bases between. Germline CDR1 reads GTSNPN; CDR2 reads SVGIG (reference sequence). This CDR3 is built from 12 residues. The full variable domain, rest sourced from reference TRBV30 and TRBJ2-1, is SQTIHQWPATLVQPVGSPLSLECTVEGTSNPNLYWYRQAAGRGLQLLFYSVGIGQISSEVPQNLSASRPQDRQFILSSKKLLLSDSGFYLCAWSVRFNEQFFGPGTRLTVL.

This chain joins TRBV6-5 and TRBJ2-3, with 7 bases that match TRBD2. V trimming: 7 bases; J trimming: 8 bases; junction bases outside the gene matches: 12. The CDR3 has 14 amino acids. The germline gives CDR1 MNHEY, CDR2 SVGAGI. This CDR3 is CASTRRGGSGTQYF. In DNA form, the CDR3 reads TGTGCCAGCACCCGTCGGGGAGGGAGCGGTACGCAGTATTTT.

In this sample, this clone turned up a few times. CDR3 nucleotide sequence: TGTGCCAGCAGTAACAGGGGTGGCGAGCAGTACTTC. Its translation: CASSNRGGEQYF. The V call is TRBV6-5, the J call TRBJ2-7, with 7 bases that match TRBD1. This CDR3 comprises 12 residues. With 5 bases clipped from V and 6 bases from J, the junction kept 4 bases outside the gene matches. CDR1 and CDR2 from the germline V gene are MNHEY and SVGAGI.

There are many counts of this clone. Different DNA sequences within this sample yield the same CDR3. The chain uses TRBV19 and TRBJ2-3; 9 bases are a match to TRBD1. Germline CDR1 reads LNHDA; CDR2 reads SQIVND (reference sequence). V lost 9 bases to trimming and J lost 1 base; unmatched junction nucleotides: 2. The CDR3 is made up of 13 amino acids. CDR3 sequence reads: CASRDRGTDTQYF. CDR3 nucleotides: TGTGCCAGCCGGGACAGGGGCACAGATACGCAGTATTTT.

Only a few counts were recorded for this clone. V gene TRBV5-1 combines with J gene TRBJ2-6, with 9 bases aligning to TRBD2. Germline CDR1 SGHRS, CDR2 YFSETQ. CDR3 length equals 18 residues. Trimming cost V 0 bases and J 2 bases; bases outside gene matches: 6. Written as DNA, the CDR3 is TGCGCCAGCAGCTTGGCCCCGGTAGCGGGAGCTGGGGCCAACGTCCTGACTTTC. It encodes CASSLAPVAGAGANVLTF.